Each of the 17 T cell receptor beta chains below was sequenced from the same sample in a study of coeliac disease. Clones were read by immunoSEQ multiplex PCR, and TCRdb kept only the in-frame ones, dropping some. The sample records over 3,000 clones, approximately 70% being singletons. Sequenced sample: intraepithelial lymphocytes from the gut. The receptors originated from a young man with celiac disease.

The chain has TRBV28 and TRBJ2-7; no definite D call. This CDR3 has 20 residues. Trimming removed 2 bases at V and 1 base at J, with 27 bases between. From germline, CDR1 is MDHEN and CDR2 SYDVKM. The CDR3 region has the DNA TGTGCCAGCAGTTTAACGTATTCTCCAGAGTGGATCAAGAGGTCCTACGAGCAGTACTTC. Translating gives CASSLTYSPEWIKRSYEQYF.

The V call is TRBV5-4, the J call TRBJ2-3; tentative D call: TRBD1 (6 bases). Germline loops: CDR1 SGHNT, CDR2 YYREEE (reference sequence). V lost 2 bases and J lost 10, with 11 bases in between. CDR3 length: 12 residues. In nucleotides, the CDR3 is TGTGCCAGCAGCTTTTACAGGGAAGCGCAGTATTTT. Translation gives CASSFYREAQYF.

In DNA, the CDR3 is TGTGCCTGGAGTCCGGGACAGGGGACCTACGAGCAGTACTTC. Translating gives CAWSPGQGTYEQYF. This chain uses TRBV30 with TRBJ2-5; 10 bases map to TRBD1. The J call may be mistaken, given a closer DNA end match to TRBJ2-7. CDR3 length: 14 residues. Germline CDR1 is GTSNPN and CDR2 is SVGIG (reference sequence).

A single count supports this clone. The rearrangement uses TRBV6-5 and TRBJ2-7; no clear D gene. Trimming cost V 2 bases and J 2 bases, with 7 bases left between them. Germline assignment: CDR1 MNHEY and CDR2 SVGAGI. This CDR3 has 13 amino acids. The CDR3: CASSYNGAYEQYF. CDR3 nucleotide sequence: TGTGCCAGCAGTTACAACGGAGCCTACGAGCAGTACTTC.

The chain recombines TRBV5-1 with TRBJ1-3, with 9 bases matching TRBD1. Germline V gene sequence: CDR1 SGHRS, CDR2 YFSETQ. V gave up 4 bases and J gave up 8 bases; unmatched junction bases: 7. The CDR3 runs 14 residues. The CDR3 loop reads CASSDRTGADTIYF. CDR3 nucleotide sequence: TGCGCCAGCAGCGACAGGACAGGGGCAGACACCATATATTTT.

Concerning this clone: Compared with germline, one end of the junction differs, possibly owing to a read error. The chain carries TRBV7-2 and TRBJ1-5, with 7 positions matching TRBD1. Germline values: CDR1 SGHTA, CDR2 FQGNSA. CDR3 size: 17 residues. CDR3 nucleotides: TGTGCCAGCAGTTTAGGGGGCGCCGGGCCGGGCTATCAGCCCCAGCATTTT. It translates to CASSLGGAGPGYQPQHF.

This chain joins TRBV27 and TRBJ1-6; TRBD1 matches 8 bases. V shed 8 bases, J shed 6 bases, and the junction held 6 bases outside the gene matches. The CDR3 length is 14 residues. The germline gives CDR1 MNHEY, CDR2 SMNVEV (reference sequence). The CDR3 spells CASAKDRANSPLHF. The CDR3 DNA is TGTGCCAGCGCTAAGGACAGGGCTAATTCACCCCTCCACTTT.

The CDR3 DNA reads TGTGCCAGCGACAGTCCCCCCCTCTTACGGAGCACAGATACGCAGTATTTT. This codes for CASDSPPLLRSTDTQYF. The rearrangement joins TRBV21-1 to TRBJ2-3; no check of the table's D call, TRBD1, against the DNA was made. TRBV21-1 is a documented pseudogene. The CDR3 spans 17 residues.

This clone was counted a few times. The DNA for the CDR3 is TGTGCCTGGAGTCTGCAGGGGGATTCACCCCTCCACTTT. It translates to CAWSLQGDSPLHF. The J gene is TRBJ1-6, the V gene TRBV30; TRBD1 aligns across 7 bases. Trimming at V came to 2 bases and at J to 8 bases, leaving 3 bases not matched to a gene. From germline, CDR1 is GTSNPN and CDR2 SVGIG (reference sequence). CDR3 length: 13 amino acids. The complete variable domain, with remaining parts taken from reference TRBV30 and TRBJ1-6, reads SQTIHQWPATLVQPVGSPLSLECTVEGTSNPNLYWYRQAAGRGLQLLFYSVGIGQISSEVPQNLSASRPQDRQFILSSKKLLLSDSGFYLCAWSLQGDSPLHFGNGTRLTVT.

The gene calls are TRBV15 and TRBJ2-1; 7 bases match TRBD1. Germline V lookup: CDR1 LNHNV, CDR2 YYDKDF (reference sequence). The V gene end was trimmed by 5 bases and the J gene end by 2 bases; junction bases not matched to a gene: 6. The CDR3 extends over 15 amino acids. This chain's CDR3 is CATSRPQGTYNEQFF. The CDR3 coding sequence is TGTGCCACCAGCCGCCCACAGGGGACCTACAATGAGCAGTTCTTC.

The chain joins TRBV9 to TRBJ2-7, with D perhaps TRBD1 (5 bases). Germline V gene data show CDR1 as SGDLS and CDR2 as YYNGEE. The CDR3 is 14 amino acids. V lost 4 bases and J lost 0, with 11 bases in between. The CDR3 DNA follows: TGTGCCAGCAGCTCCCAGGGCGCCTCCTACGAGCAGTACTTC. It encodes CASSSQGASYEQYF.

This clone was seen once. The chain links TRBV5-4 to TRBJ2-2, with TRBD2 matching 9 bases. This CDR3 has 19 amino acids. J lost 4 bases, V lost 0 bases, and 13 bases had no gene match. Germline values: CDR1 SGHNT, CDR2 YYREEE (reference sequence). As DNA, the CDR3 is TGTGCCAGCAGCTTGGATTTGGTAGCGGGAGTGGGTGCCACCGGGGAGCTGTTTTTT. Protein: CASSLDLVAGVGATGELFF. Combining the CDR3 with reference TRBV5-4 and TRBJ2-2 gives the whole variable domain ETGVTQSPTHLIKTRGQQVTLRCSSQSGHNTVSWYQQALGQGPQFIFQYYREEENGRGNFPPRFSGLQFPNYSSELNVNALELDDSALYLCASSLDLVAGVGATGELFFGEGSRLTVL.

The rearrangement links TRBV7-9 to TRBJ1-1; TRBD1 agrees at 10 bases. V dropped 5 bases and J dropped 7; count of bases not matched to a gene: 16. Looked up from germline, CDR1 is SEHNR and CDR2 is FQNEAQ (reference sequence). The CDR3 spans 17 residues. CDR3 bases: TGTGCCAGCAGCCAACCTACGGGACAGGGGCCCGCGGGTGAAGCTTTCTTT. Its translation: CASSQPTGQGPAGEAFF.

V is TRBV6-4 and J is TRBJ2-3; 11 nucleotides match TRBD2. V trimming: 0 bases; J trimming: 4 bases; junction bases outside the gene matches: 0. CDR3 length equals 15 residues. In germline, CDR1 is MRHNA, CDR2 SNTAGT. The CDR3 DNA reads TGTGCCAGCAGTGACTCTAGCGGGGGGGCAGATACGCAGTATTTT. It specifies CASSDSSGGADTQYF.

V gene TRBV6-6 combines with J gene TRBJ1-3, with 10 bases matching TRBD1. The germline V gene encodes CDR1 MNHNY and CDR2 SVGAGI (reference sequence). The V gene end was trimmed by 6 bases and the J gene end by 3 bases; junction bases not matched to a gene: 8. This CDR3 spans 16 amino acids. The CDR3: CASRERQGAVGNTIYF. The CDR3 nucleotides are TGTGCCAGCAGGGAAAGACAGGGGGCTGTTGGAAACACCATATATTTT.

J is TRBJ1-2 and V is TRBV5-6; 8 bases align to TRBD1. Looked up from germline, CDR1 is SGHDT and CDR2 is YYEEEE. V gave up 3 bases and J gave up 3 bases; unmatched junction bases: 4. The CDR3 contains 14 residues. DNA for the CDR3: TGTGCCAGCAGCTACCGGGACAGGTACTATGGCTACACCTTC. It encodes CASSYRDRYYGYTF.

This clone was found a few times. The J gene is TRBJ1-4, the V gene TRBV6-5; D gene uncertain. V shed 4 bases and J shed 10 bases, with 13 bases lying between them. CDR3 length: 13 residues. In germline, CDR1 is MNHEY, CDR2 SVGAGI. CDR3 sequence (DNA): TGTGCCAGCAGTTCCGGTTATTCCGGAAAACTGTTTTTT. It yields the protein CASSSGYSGKLFF.